This TCR beta chain was observed in a study of blood T cell repertoires in COVID-19. Overall study context: Samples taken during acute and convalescent COVID-19 were collected in the United States, Italy and Spain. Sample material is recorded as cDNA or gDNA derived from T cells, B-cell-depleted T cells, or PBMCs.

In the authors' methods: Using reference gene primer amplification, nucleated cell counts were estimated. Profiling relied on immunoSEQ multiplex PCR, and the TCRdb table lists in-frame clones only, not all of them. The V and J calls and the clone size are those of that table, but D and trimming were determined from the DNA. The table has about 120,000 clones, approximately 90% seen once; the top ten hold approximately 2.3%. This TCR was sampled from a woman in her 50s with acute or convalescent COVID-19. The sample consisted of peripheral blood.

The CDR3 DNA reads as TGTGCCAGCAGCCAAGAAACTCCTAGGGGGTTGAAGACCCAGTACTTC. Translated, it gives CASSQETPRGLKTQYF. This chain connects TRBV3-1 (or the pseudogene TRBV3-2) to TRBJ2-5, with D maybe TRBD1 (6 bases). Germline-derived CDR1 and CDR2 are LGHDT and YNNKEL (reference sequence). V dropped 0 bases and J dropped 6 bases, with 17 bases sitting between them. CDR3 length: 16 residues.